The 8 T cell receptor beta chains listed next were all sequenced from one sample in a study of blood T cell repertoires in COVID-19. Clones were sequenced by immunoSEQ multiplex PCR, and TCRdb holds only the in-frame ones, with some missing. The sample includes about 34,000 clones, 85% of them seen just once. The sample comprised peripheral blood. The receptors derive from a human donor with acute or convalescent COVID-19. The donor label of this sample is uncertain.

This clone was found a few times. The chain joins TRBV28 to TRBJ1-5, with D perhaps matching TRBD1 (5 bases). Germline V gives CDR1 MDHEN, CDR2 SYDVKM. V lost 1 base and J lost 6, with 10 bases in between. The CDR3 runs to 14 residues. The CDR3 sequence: CASSLSGGFQPQHF. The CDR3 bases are TGTGCCAGCAGTTTATCGGGGGGGTTTCAGCCCCAGCATTTT. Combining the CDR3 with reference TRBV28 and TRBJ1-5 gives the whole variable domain DVKVTQSSRYLVKRTGEKVFLECVQDMDHENMFWYRQDPGLGLRLIYFSYDVKMKEKGDIPEGYSVSREKKERFSLILESASTNQTSMYLCASSLSGGFQPQHFGDGTRLSIL.

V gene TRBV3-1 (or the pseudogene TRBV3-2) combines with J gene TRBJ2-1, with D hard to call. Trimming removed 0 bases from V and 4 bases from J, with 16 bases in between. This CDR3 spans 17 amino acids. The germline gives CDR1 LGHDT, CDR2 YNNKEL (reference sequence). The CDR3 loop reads CASSQDRASSRYNEQFF. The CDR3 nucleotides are TGTGCCAGCAGCCAAGATCGAGCGTCGTCTCGATACAATGAGCAGTTCTTC.

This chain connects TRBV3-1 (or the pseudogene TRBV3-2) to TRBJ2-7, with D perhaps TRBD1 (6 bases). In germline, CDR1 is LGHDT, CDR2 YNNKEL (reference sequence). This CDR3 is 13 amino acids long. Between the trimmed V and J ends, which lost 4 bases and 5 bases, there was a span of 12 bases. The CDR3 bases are TGTGCCAGCAGCCCTGACAGGCTGGACGAGCAGTACTTC. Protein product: CASSPDRLDEQYF.

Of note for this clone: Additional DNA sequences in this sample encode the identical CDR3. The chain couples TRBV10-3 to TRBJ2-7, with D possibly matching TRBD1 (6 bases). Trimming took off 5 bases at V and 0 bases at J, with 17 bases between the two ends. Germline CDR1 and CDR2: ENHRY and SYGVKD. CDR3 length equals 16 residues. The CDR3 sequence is CAISRQTGPVSYEQYF. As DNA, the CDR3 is TGTGCCATCAGTAGACAGACAGGCCCCGTCTCCTACGAGCAGTACTTC.

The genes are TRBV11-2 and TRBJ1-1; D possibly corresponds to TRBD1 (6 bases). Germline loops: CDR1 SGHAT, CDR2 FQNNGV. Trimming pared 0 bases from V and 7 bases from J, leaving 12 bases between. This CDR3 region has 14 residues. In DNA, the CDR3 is TGTGCCAGCAGCTTAGACCTGGGCAGGGGTGAAGCTTTCTTT. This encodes CASSLDLGRGEAFF.

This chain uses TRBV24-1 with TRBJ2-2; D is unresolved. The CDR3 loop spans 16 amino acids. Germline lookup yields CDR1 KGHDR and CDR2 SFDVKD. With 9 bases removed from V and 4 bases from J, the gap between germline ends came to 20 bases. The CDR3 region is CATYRGGKVLTGELFF. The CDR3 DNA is TGTGCCACCTACCGAGGTGGAAAAGTTCTCACCGGGGAGCTGTTTTTT.

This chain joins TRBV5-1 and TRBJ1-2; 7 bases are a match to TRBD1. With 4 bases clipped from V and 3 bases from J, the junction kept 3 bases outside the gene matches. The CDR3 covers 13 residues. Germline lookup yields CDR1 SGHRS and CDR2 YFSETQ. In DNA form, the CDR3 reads TGCGCCAGCAGCACGCAGGGGGACTATGGCTACACCTTC. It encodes CASSTQGDYGYTF. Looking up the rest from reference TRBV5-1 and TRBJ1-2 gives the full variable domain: KAGVTQTPRYLIKTRGQQVTLSCSPISGHRSVSWYQQTPGQGLQFLFEYFSETQRNKGNFPGRFSGRQFSNSRSEMNVSTLELGDSALYLCASSTQGDYGYTFGSGTRLTVV.

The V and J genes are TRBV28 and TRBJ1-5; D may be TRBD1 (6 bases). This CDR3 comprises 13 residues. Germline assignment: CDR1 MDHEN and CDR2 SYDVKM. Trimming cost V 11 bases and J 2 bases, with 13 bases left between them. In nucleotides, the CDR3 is TGTGCCGGAAGCGGGACACGCAATCAGCCCCAGCATTTT. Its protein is CAGSGTRNQPQHF. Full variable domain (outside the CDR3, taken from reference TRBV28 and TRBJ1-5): DVKVTQSSRYLVKRTGEKVFLECVQDMDHENMFWYRQDPGLGLRLIYFSYDVKMKEKGDIPEGYSVSREKKERFSLILESASTNQTSMYLCAGSGTRNQPQHFGDGTRLSIL.